This paragraph reports one T cell receptor (beta chain). Its antigen is currently unknown. This sample is drawn from a study of Ad26.COV2.S vaccination and SARS-CoV-2 variants. Profiled with immunoSEQ multiplex PCR; TCRdb holds only in-frame clones, not every one. The sample consists of about 220,000 clones, roughly 90% of them appearing once. Whole-study results and caveats: Marked by substantial breadth, spike-specific CD8+ and CD4+ T cell responses were reportedly seen after vaccination.

Germline assignment: CDR1 LNHDA and CDR2 SQIVND (reference sequence). V was shortened by 7 bases and J by 0 bases, with 13 bases between the two germline ends. CDR3 length: 15 amino acids. Specified treatment: some 19 received Ad26.COV2.S at low or high dose, single or two shots; roughly five received placebo; per-sample allocation not given. Following the first vaccine or placebo injection, samples were taken on day 63. An adult donor aged 18-55 years was enrolled in Boston. The chain employs TRBV19 and TRBJ2-1; D unclear. The clonotype originates from a person aged 18-60 years who received the Ad26.COV2.S COVID-19 vaccine or a placebo. Here the sequenced sample was peripheral blood, taken in a trial of Ad26.COV2.S vaccine versus placebo. CDR3 sequence reads: CASNIDGSSYNEQFF. The DNA of the CDR3 is TGTGCCAGTAACATCGACGGAAGCTCCTACAATGAGCAGTTCTTC.